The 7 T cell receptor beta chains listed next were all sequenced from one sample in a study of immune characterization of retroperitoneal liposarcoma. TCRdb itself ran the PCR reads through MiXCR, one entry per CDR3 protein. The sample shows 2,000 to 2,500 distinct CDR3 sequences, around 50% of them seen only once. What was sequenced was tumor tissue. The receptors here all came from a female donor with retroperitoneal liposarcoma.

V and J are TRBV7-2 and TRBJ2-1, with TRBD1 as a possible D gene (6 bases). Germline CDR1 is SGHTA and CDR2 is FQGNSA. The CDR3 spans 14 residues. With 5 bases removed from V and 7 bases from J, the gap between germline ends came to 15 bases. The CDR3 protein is CASSAGNRVNEQFF. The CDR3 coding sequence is TGTGCCAGCAGCGCTGGAAACAGGGTTAATGAGCAGTTCTTC.

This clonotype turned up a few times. The CDR3 nucleotides read TGTGCCAGTCGAAGGGGGGCCGGAGAGACCCAGTACTTC. This gives the protein CASRRGAGETQYF. V and J are TRBV6-6 and TRBJ2-5, with D perhaps matching TRBD1 or TRBD2 (6 bases each). The germline V gene has CDR1 MNHNY and CDR2 SVGAGI (reference sequence). The CDR3 loop spans 13 amino acids. Trimming cost V 9 bases and J 4 bases, with 15 bases left between them.

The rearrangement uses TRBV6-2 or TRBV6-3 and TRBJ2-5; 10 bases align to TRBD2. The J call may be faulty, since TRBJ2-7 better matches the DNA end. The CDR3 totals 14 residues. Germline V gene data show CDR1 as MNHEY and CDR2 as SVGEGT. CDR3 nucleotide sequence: TGTGCCAGCCATCGAGCGGGGGGGATCTACGAGCAGTACTTC. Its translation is CASHRAGGIYEQYF.

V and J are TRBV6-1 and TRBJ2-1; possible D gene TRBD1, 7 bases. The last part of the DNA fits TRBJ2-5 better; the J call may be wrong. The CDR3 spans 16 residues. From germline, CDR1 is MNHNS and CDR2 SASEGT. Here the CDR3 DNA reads TGTGCCAGCAGTGAAGGCGGGACAGTTAGACAAGAGACCCAGTACTTC. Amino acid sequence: CASSEGGTVRQETQYF.

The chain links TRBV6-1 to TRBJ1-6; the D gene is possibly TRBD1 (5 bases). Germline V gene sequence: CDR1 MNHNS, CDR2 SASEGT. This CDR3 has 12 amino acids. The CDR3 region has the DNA TGTGCTCTAGGGGATGCGGATTCACCCCTCCACTTT. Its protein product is CALGDADSPLHF.

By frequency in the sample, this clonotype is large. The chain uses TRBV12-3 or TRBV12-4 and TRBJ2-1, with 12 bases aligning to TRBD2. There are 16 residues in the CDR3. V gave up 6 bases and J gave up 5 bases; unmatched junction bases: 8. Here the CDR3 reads CASSYETSGRNNEQFF. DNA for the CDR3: TGTGCCAGCAGCTATGAGACTAGCGGGAGAAACAATGAGCAGTTCTTC.

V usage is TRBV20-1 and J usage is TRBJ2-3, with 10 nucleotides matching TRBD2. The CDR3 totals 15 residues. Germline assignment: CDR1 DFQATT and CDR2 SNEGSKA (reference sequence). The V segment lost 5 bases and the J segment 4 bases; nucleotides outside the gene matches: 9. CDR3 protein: CSADPGLASADTQYF. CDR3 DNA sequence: TGCAGTGCTGACCCGGGACTAGCGTCTGCAGATACGCAGTATTTT.